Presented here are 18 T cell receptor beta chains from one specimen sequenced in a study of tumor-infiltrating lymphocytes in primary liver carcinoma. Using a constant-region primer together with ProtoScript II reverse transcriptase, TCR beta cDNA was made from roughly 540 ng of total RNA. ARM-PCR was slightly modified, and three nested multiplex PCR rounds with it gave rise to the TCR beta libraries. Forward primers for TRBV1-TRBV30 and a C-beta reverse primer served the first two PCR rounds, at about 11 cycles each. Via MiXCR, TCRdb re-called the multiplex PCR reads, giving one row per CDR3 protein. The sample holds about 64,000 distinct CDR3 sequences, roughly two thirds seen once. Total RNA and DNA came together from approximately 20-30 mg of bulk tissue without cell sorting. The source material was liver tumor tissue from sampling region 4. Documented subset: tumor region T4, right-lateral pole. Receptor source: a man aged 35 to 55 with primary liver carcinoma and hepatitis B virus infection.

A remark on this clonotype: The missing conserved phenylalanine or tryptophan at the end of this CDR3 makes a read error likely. The CDR3 sequence: CSVESAAGRSETQYI. CDR3 bases: TGCAGCGTTGAATCCGCTGCGGGTAGATCGGAGACCCAGTACATC. The chain is built from TRBV29-1 and TRBJ2-5; D is possibly TRBD2 (5 bases). The V gene's germline CDR1 is SQVTM and CDR2 ANQGSEA. Trimming removed 2 bases at V and 5 bases at J, with 18 bases between. This CDR3 comprises 15 residues.

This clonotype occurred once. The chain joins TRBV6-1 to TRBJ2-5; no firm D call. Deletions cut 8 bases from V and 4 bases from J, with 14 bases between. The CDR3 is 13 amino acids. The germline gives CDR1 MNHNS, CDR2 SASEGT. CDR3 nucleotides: TGTGCCAGCGGTGTAAGGCGTGCAGAGACCCAGTACTTC. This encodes CASGVRRAETQYF.

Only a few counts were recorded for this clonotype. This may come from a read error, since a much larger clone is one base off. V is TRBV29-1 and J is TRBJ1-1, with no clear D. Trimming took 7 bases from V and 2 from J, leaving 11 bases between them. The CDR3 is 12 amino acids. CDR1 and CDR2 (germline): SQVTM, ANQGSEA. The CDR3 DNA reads TGCAGCGCGGTAACAGCTAACACTGAAGCTTTCTTT. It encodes CSAVTANTEAFF.

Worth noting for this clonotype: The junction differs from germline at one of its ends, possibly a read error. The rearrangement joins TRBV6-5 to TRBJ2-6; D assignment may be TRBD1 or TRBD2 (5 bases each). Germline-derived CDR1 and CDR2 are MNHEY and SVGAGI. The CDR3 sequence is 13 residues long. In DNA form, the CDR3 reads TGTGCCAACAGCCCGAGGGGTCCCAACGTCCTGAATTTC. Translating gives CANSPRGPNVLNF.

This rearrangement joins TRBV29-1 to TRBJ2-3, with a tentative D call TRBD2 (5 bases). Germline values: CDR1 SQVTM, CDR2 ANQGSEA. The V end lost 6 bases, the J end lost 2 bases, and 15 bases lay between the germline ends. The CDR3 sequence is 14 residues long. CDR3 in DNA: TGCAGCGTGGCCCTCGGACTGCTCACAGATACGCAGTATTTT. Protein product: CSVALGLLTDTQYF.

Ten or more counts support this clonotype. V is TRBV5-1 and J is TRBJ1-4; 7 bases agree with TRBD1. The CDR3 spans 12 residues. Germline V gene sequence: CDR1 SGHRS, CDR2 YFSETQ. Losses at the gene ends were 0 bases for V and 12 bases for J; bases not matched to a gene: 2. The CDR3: CASSLDRGELFF. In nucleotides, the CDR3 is TGCGCCAGCAGCTTGGACAGGGGCGAACTGTTTTTT.

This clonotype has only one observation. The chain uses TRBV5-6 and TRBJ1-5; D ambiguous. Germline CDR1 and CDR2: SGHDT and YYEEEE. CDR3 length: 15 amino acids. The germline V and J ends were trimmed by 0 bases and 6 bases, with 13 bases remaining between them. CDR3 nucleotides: TGTGCCAGCAGCTTGGCTGGTTGGCTGGGTCAGCCCCAGCATTTT. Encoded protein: CASSLAGWLGQPQHF.

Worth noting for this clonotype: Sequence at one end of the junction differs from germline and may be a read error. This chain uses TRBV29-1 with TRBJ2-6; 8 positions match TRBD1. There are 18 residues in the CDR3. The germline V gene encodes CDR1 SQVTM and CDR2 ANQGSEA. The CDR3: CSADTTLTGAAGADVLTF. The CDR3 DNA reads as TGCAGCGCTGATACAACCTTGACAGGGGCAGCTGGGGCCGACGTCCTGACTTTC.

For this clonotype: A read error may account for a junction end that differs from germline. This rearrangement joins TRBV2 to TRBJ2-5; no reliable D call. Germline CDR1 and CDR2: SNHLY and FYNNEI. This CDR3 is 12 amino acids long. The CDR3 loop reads CAISTGSETQYF. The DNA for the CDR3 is TGTGCCATCAGTACTGGCTCGGAGACCCAGTACTTC.

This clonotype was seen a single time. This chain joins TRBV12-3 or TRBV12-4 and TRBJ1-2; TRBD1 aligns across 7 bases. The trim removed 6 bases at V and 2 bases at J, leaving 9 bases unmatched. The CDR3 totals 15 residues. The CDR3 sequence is CASSLTQGPNYGYTF. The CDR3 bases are TGTGCCAGCAGCCTCACACAGGGGCCAAACTATGGCTACACCTTC.

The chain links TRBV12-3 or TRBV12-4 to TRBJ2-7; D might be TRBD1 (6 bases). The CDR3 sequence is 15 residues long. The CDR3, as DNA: TGTCTCAGCCGACTAAGGGACACAAGTACCTGCGAGCAGTACTTC. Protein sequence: CLSRLRDTSTCEQYF.

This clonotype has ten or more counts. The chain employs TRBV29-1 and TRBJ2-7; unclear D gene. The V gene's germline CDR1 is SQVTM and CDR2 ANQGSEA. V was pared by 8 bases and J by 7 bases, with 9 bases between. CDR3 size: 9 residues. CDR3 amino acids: CSLPLEQYF. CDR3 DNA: TGCAGCCTTCCCCTTGAGCAGTACTTC.

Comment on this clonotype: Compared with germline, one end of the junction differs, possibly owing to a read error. The CDR3 here is CARSYRASGGYGQYF. CDR3 nucleotide sequence: TGTGCCAGAAGTTATCGGGCTAGCGGGGGCTACGGGCAGTACTTC. This chain links TRBV6-5 with TRBJ2-7; 10 nucleotides match TRBD2. This CDR3 comprises 15 residues. From germline, CDR1 is MNHEY and CDR2 SVGAGI.

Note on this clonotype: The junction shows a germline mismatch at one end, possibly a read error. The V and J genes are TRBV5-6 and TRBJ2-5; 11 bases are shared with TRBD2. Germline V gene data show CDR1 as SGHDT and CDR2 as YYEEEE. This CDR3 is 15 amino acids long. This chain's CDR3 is CAGSLVASGRETQYF. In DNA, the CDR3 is TGTGCCGGCAGCTTGGTTGCTAGCGGGAGGGAGACCCAGTACTTC.

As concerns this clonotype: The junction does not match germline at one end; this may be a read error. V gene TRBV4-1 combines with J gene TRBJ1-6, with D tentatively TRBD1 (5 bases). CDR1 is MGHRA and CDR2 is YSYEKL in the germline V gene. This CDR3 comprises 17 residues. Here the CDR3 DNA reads TGCGCCAGCAGCGAAGACCGGGGACTGGGGCGTGGGTCACCCCTCCACTTT. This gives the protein CASSEDRGLGRGSPLHF.

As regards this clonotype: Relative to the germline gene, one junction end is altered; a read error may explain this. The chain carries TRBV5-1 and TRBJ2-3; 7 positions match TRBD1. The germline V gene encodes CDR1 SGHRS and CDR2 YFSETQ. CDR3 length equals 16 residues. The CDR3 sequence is CASSLGSGGVPDTHYF. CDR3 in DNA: TGCGCCAGCAGTTTGGGCTCAGGGGGAGTTCCAGATACGCATTATTTT. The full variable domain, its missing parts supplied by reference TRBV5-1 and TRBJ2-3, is KAGVTQTPRYLIKTRGQQVTLSCSPISGHRSVSWYQQTPGQGLQFLFEYFSETQRNKGNFPGRFSGRQFSNSRSEMNVSTLELGDSALYLCASSLGSGGVPDTHYFGPGTRLTVL.

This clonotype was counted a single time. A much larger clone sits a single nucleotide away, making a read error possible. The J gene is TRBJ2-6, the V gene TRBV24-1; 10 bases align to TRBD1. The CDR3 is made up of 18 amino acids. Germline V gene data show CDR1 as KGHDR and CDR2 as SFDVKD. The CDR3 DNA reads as TGTGCCACCAGTGAAACCGGACAGGGGGACTCTGGGGCCAACGCCCTGACTTTC. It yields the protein CATSETGQGDSGANALTF.

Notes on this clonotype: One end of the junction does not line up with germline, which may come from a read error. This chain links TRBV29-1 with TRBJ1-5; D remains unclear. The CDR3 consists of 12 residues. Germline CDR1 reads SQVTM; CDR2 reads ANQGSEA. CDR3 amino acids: CSVEGVNQPQHF. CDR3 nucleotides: TGCAGCGTTGAAGGAGTCAATCAGCCTCAGCATTTT.